The clone carrying this T cell receptor (beta chain) has a count of ten or more. The sample is drawn from a study of neurological immune-mediated disorders. Study-wide context: The 35 or so multiple sclerosis patients comprised around 31 relapsing-remitting and 3 secondary progressive cases.

TCRdb recomputed calls from the 5' RACE reads with MiXCR, one row per CDR3 protein. Found here are tens of thousands of distinct CDR3 sequences, around 2.6% of them singletons; the top ten hold about 1.1%. The source material was PBMCs. This sequence was found in a woman under 40 with multiple sclerosis.

For the CDR3, the DNA is TGTGCCAGCAGCCCCCTCGGGACTAGCGGGATGATGAATGAGCAGTTCTTC. It yields the protein CASSPLGTSGMMNEQFF. This chain uses TRBV3-1 with TRBJ2-1; 13 bases map to TRBD2. The CDR3 length is 17 residues. CDR1 is LGHDT and CDR2 is YNNKEL in the germline V gene (reference sequence). V was clipped by 4 bases and J by 7 bases; unmatched bases: 10.